The text below deals with one T cell receptor (beta chain). The target antigen is unknown. CDR1 is GTSNPN and CDR2 is SVGIG in the germline V gene (reference sequence). The CDR3 contains 13 residues. V was pared by 5 bases and J by 8 bases, with 18 bases between. The data originate from a study of cytomegalovirus exposure and HLA in healthy donors. Study-level background: Early released data comprised around 79 million unique TCRs from HLA-typed donors.

General study results and limits: Analyses of presence/absence relied on an assumption of roughly uniform sequencing depth across donors. Immune exposure information comprised only CMV serostatus.

The study ran its PCR with 60 Vbeta and 13 Jbeta primers. Measured with immunoSEQ multiplex PCR; TCRdb has only the in-frame clones, and not every one. This sample has 90,000 to 100,000 clones, with around three quarters found just once. Sequencing was performed on PBMCs. The V gene is TRBV30, the J gene TRBJ1-2; D is possibly TRBD1 (6 bases). This TCR derives from a man aged 55 to 70 in good health and CMV-seropositive. CDR3 amino acids: CAWGGQNPFGYTF. CDR3 coding DNA: TGTGCCTGGGGAGGACAGAATCCCTTCGGCTACACCTTC. Full variable domain (rest looked up from reference TRBV30 and TRBJ1-2): SQTIHQWPATLVQPVGSPLSLECTVEGTSNPNLYWYRQAAGRGLQLLFYSVGIGQISSEVPQNLSASRPQDRQFILSSKKLLLSDSGFYLCAWGGQNPFGYTFGSGTRLTVV.